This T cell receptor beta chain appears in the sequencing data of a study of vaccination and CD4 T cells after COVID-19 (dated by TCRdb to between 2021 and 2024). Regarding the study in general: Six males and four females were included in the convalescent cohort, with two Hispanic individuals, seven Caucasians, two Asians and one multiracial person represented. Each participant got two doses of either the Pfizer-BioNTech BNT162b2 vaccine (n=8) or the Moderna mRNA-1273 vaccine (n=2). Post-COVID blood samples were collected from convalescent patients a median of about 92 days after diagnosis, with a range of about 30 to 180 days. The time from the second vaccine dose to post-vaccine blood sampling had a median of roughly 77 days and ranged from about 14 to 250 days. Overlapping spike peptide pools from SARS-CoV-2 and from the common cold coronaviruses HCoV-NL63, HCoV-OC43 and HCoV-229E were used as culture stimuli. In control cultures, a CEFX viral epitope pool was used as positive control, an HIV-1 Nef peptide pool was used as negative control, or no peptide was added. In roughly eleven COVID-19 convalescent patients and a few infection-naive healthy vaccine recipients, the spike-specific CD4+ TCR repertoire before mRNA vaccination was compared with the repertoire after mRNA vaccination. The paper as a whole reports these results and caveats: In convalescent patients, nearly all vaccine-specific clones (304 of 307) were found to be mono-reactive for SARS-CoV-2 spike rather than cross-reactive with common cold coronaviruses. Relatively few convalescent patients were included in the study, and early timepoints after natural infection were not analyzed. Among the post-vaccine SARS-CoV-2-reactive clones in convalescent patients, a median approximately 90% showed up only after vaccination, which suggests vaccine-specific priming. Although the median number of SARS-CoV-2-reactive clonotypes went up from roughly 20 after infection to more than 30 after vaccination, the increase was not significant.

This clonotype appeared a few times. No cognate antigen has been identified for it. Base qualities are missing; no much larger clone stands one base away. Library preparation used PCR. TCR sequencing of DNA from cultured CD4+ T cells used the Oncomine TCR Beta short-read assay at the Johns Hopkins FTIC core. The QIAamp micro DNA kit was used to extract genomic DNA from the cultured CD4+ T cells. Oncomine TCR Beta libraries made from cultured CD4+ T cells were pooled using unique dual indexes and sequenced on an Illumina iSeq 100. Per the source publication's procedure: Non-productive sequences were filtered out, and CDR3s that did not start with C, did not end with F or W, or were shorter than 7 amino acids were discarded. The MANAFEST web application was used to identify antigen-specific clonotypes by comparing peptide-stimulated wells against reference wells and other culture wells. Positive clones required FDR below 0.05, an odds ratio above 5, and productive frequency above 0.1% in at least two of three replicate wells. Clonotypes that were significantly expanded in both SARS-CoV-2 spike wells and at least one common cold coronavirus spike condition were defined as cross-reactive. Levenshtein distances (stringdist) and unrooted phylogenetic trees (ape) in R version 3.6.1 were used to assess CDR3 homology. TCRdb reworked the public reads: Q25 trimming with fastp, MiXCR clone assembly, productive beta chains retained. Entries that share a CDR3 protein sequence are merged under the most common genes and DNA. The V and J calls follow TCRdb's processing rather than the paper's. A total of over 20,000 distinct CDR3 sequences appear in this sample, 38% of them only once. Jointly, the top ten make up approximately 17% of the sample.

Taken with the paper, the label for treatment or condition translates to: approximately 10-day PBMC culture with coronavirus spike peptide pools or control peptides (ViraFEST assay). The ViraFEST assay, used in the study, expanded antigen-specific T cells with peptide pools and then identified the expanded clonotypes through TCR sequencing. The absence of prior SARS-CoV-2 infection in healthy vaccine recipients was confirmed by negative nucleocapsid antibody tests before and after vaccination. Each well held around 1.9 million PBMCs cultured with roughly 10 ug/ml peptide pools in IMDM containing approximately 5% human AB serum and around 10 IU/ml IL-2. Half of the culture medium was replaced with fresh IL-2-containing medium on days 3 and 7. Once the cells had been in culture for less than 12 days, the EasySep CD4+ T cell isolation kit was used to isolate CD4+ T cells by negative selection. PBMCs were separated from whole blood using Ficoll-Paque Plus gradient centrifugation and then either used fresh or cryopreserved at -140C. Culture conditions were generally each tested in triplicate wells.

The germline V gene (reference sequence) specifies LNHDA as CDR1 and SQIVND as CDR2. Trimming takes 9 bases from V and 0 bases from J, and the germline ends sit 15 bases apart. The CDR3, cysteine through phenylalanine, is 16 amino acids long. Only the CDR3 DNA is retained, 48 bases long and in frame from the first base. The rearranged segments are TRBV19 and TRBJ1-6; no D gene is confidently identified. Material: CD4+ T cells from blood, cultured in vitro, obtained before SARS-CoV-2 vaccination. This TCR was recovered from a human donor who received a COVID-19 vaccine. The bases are TGTGCCAGCGGGCCGCGAACACGCTCCTATAATTCACCCCTCCACTTT. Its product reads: CASGPRTRSYNSPLHF.